This T cell receptor beta chain was captured by sequencing in a study of control samples from healthy donors and cancer patients (dated by TCRdb to 2018 to 2021). A remark on this clone: The antigen this receptor binds is unknown. Per-nucleotide qualities are absent, and no much larger clonotype sits a single base away.

Counted from cysteine to phenylalanine, this CDR3 has 15 amino acids. The only DNA kept is the CDR3, 45 bases in frame from the first base. Sequences SGHTA (CDR1) and FQGTGA (CDR2) are obtained from the germline V gene. V lost 0 bases and J lost 11 bases; the stretch between them is 17 bases long. The receptor library was made with the immunoSEQ multiplex PCR assay. Held by TCRdb, this immuneACCESS table contains in-frame sequences only and omits some clones. Under half of the omission traces to an unresolved V gene where checked; the cause of the rest is unknown. This sample gives about 70,000 clones in total; 87% of them show up just once. Of the sample, 2% to 2.5% is held by the ten largest clones.

The rearranged segments are TRBV7-3 and TRBJ2-1; the D gene is perhaps TRBD2, on 5 matching bases. The sequence came from a woman aged 45-59 years with head and neck cancer. Sequences were obtained from PBMCs. The CDR3 region reads CASSLTSLGEGKQFF. The sequenced DNA is TGTGCCAGCAGCTTAACGTCGCTGGGAGAGGGTAAGCAGTTCTTC.